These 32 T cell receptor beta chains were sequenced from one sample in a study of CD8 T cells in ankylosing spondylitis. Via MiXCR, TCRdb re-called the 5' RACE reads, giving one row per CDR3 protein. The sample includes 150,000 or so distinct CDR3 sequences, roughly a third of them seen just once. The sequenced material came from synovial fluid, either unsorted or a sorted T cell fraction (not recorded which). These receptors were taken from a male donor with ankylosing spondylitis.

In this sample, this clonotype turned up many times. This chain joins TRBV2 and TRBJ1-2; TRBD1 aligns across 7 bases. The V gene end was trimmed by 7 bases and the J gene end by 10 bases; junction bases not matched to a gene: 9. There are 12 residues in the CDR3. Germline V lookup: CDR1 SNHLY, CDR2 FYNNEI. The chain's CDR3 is CASMGGQRHYTF. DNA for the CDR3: TGTGCCAGCATGGGGGGACAGCGCCACTACACCTTC. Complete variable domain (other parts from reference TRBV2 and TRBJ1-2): EPEVTQTPSHQVTQMGQEVILRCVPISNHLYFYWYRQILGQKVEFLVSFYNNEISEKSEIFDDQFSVERPDGSNFTLKIRSTKLEDSAMYFCASMGGQRHYTFGSGTRLTVV.

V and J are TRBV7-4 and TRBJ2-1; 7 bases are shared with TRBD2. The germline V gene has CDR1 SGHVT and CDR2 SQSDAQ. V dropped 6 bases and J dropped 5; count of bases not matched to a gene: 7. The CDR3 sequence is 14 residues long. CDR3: CASRTAGKNNEQFF. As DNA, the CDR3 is TGTGCCAGCAGGACAGCGGGGAAAAACAATGAGCAGTTCTTC.

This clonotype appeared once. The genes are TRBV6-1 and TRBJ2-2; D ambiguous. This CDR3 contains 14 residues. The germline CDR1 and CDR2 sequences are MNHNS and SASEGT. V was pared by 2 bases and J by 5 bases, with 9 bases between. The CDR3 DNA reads TGTGCCAGCAGTGAATCTTTCGGGACCGGGGAGCTGTTTTTT. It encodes CASSESFGTGELFF.

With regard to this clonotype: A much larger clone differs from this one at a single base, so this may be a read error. CDR3 DNA sequence: TGCAGTGCTAGTCGTGGGGGATCTGACACCGGGGAGCTGTTTTTT. It encodes CSASRGGSDTGELFF. The chain carries TRBV20-1 and TRBJ2-2; D possibly matches TRBD1 or TRBD2 (5 bases each). This CDR3 contains 15 residues. CDR1 is DFQATT, CDR2 SNEGSKA, per germline (reference sequence). Trimming left V 3 bases short and J 3 bases short, with 14 bases between.

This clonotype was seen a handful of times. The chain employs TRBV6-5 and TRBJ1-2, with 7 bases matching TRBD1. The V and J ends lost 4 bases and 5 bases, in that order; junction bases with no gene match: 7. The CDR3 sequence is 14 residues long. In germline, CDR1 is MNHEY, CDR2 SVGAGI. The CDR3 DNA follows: TGTGCCAGCAGTTTGGGGGGACAGCCGTATGGCTACACCTTC. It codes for CASSLGGQPYGYTF.

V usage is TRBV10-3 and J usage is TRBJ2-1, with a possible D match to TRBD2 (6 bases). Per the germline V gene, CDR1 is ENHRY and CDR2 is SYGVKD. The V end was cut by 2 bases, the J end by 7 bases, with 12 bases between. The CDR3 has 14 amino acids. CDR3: CAISEARLENEQFF. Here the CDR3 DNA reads TGTGCCATCAGTGAGGCTAGACTAGAAAATGAGCAGTTCTTC.

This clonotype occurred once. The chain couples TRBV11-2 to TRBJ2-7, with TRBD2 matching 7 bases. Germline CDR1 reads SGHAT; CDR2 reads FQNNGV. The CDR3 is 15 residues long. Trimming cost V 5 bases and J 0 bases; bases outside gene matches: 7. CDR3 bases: TGTGCCAGCAGCAAAGGACTAGTAGTCTCCTACGAGCAGTACTTC. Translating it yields CASSKGLVVSYEQYF.

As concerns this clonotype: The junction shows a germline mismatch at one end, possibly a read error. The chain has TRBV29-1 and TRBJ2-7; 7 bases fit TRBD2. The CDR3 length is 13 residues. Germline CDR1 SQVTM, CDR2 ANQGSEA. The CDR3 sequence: CSVTSGTPYEQYF. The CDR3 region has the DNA TGCAGCGTAACAAGCGGGACCCCCTACGAGCAATACTTC.

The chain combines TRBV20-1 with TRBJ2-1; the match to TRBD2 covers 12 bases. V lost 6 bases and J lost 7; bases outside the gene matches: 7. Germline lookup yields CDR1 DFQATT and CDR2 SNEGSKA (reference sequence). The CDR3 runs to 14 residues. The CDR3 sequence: CSAVGLAGGNEQFF. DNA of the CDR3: TGCAGTGCCGTGGGACTAGCGGGTGGTAATGAGCAGTTCTTC.

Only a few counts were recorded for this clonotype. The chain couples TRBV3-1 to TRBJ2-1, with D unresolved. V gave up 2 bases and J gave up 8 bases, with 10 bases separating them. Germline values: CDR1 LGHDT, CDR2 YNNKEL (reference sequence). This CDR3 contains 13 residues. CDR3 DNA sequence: TGTGCCAGCAGCCAACTATCCTTGCATGAGCAGTTCTTC. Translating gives CASSQLSLHEQFF.

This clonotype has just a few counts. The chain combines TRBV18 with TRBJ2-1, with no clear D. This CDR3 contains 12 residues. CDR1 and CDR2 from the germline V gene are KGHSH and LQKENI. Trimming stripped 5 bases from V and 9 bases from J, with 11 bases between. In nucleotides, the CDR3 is TGTGCCAGCTCAAGGGCTGTGGGTGAGCAGTTCTTC. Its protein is CASSRAVGEQFF.

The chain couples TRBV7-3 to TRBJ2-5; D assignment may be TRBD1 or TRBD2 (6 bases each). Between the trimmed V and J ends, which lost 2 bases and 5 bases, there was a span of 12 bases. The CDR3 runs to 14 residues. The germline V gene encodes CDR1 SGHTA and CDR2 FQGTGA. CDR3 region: CASSLGGPGETQYF. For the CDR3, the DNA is TGTGCCAGCAGCTTAGGGGGGCCCGGGGAGACCCAGTACTTC. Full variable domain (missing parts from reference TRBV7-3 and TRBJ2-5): GAGVSQTPSNKVTEKGKYVELRCDPISGHTALYWYRQSLGQGPEFLIYFQGTGAADDSGLPNDRFFAVRPEGSVSTLKIQRTERGDSAVYLCASSLGGPGETQYFGPGTRLLVL.

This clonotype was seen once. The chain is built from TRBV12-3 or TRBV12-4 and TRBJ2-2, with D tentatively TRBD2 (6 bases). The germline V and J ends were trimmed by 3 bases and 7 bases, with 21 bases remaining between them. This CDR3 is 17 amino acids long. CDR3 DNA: TGTGCCAGCAGTTTGATGAGAGGGAGAAGGAGGGGCGGGGAGCTGTTTTTT. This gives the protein CASSLMRGRRRGGELFF.

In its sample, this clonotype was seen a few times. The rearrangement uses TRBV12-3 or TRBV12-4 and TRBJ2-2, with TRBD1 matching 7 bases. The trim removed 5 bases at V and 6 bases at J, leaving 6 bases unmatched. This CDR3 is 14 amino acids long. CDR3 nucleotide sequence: TGTGCCAGCAGTGTACAAACAGGGGCCGGGGAGCTGTTTTTT. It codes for CASSVQTGAGELFF.

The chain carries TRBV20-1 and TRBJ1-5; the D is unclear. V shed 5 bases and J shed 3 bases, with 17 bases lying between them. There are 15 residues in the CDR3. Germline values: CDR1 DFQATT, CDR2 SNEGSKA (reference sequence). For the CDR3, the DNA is TGCAGTGCTCCTCAGGTCCTCGGAAACAATCAGCCCCAGCATTTT. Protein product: CSAPQVLGNNQPQHF.

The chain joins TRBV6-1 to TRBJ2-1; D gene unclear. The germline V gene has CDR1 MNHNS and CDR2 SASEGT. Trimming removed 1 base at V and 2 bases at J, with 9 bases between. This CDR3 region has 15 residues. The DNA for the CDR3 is TGTGCCAGCAGTGAAGACACTACCGCCTACAATGAGCAGTTCTTC. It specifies CASSEDTTAYNEQFF.

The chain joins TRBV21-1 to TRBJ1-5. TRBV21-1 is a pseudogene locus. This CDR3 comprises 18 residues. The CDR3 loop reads CASSSRGSDREGNQPQHF. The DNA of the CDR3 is TGTGCCAGCAGCTCCCGCGGATCGGACCGGGAGGGCAATCAGCCCCAGCATTTT.

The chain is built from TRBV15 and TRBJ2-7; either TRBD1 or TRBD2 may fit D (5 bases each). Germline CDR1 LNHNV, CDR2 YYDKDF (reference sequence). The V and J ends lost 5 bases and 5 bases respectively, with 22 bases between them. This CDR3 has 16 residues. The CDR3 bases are TGTGCCACCAGCGAGGACCGGGACCCTGGGTCTGACGAGCAGTACTTC. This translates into CATSEDRDPGSDEQYF.

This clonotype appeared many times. The CDR3 loop is CSARDDGGGELAYEQYF. Written as DNA, the CDR3 is TGCAGTGCTAGAGATGACGGTGGGGGGGAACTAGCTTACGAGCAGTACTTC. The J gene is TRBJ2-7, the V gene TRBV20-1; 7 positions agree with TRBD2. The CDR3 length is 17 residues. Germline CDR1 reads DFQATT; CDR2 reads SNEGSKA (reference sequence). V was clipped by 0 bases and J by 4 bases; unmatched bases: 15.

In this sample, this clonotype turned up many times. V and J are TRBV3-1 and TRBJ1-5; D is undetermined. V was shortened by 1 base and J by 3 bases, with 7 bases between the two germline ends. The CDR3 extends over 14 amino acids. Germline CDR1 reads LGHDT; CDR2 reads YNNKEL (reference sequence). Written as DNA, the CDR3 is TGTGCCAGCAGCCAAGGACGTTTCAATCAGCCCCAGCATTTT. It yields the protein CASSQGRFNQPQHF.

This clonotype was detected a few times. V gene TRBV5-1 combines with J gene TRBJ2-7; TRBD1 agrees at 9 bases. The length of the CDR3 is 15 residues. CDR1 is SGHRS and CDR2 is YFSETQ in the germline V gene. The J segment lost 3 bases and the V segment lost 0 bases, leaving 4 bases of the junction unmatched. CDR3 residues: CASSLDRGLVYEQYF. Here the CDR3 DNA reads TGCGCCAGCAGCTTGGACAGGGGGCTTGTCTACGAGCAGTACTTC.

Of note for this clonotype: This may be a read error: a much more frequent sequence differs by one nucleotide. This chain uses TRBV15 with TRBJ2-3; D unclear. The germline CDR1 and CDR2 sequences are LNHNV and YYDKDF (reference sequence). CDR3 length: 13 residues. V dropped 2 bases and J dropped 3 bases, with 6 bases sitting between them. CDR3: CATSRYETDTQYF. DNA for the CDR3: TGTGCCACCAGCAGATACGAAACAGATACGCAGTATTTT.

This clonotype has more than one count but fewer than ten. The chain's CDR3 is CASSFSPGGGNTIYF. DNA for the CDR3: TGCGCCAGCAGCTTCTCCCCCGGAGGTGGAAACACCATATATTTT. The chain is built from TRBV5-1 and TRBJ1-3; D is uncertain. The CDR3 totals 15 residues. The V end lost 2 bases, the J end lost 3 bases, and 12 bases lay between the germline ends. Germline CDR1 and CDR2: SGHRS and YFSETQ.

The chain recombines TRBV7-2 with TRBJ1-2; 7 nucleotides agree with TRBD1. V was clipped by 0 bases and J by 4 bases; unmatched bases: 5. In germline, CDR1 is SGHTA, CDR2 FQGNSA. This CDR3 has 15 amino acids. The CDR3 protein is CASSLAAGQTYGYTF. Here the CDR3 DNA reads TGTGCCAGCAGCTTAGCTGCGGGACAGACCTATGGCTACACCTTC.

CDR3 amino acids: CSARGRGAATNQPQHF. The CDR3 DNA follows: TGCAGTGCTAGAGGGAGAGGAGCAGCCACTAATCAGCCCCAGCATTTT. The rearrangement joins TRBV20-1 to TRBJ1-5; unclear D gene. V lost 1 base and J lost 4, with 17 bases in between. In germline, CDR1 is DFQATT, CDR2 SNEGSKA (reference sequence). The CDR3 loop spans 16 amino acids.

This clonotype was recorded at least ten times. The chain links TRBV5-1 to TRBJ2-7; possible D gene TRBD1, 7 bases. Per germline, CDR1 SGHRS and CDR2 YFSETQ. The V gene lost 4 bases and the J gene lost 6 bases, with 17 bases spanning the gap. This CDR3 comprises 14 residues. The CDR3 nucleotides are TGCGCCAGCAGCCAACAGGGGAGGTTCGGCGAGCAGTACTTC. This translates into CASSQQGRFGEQYF.

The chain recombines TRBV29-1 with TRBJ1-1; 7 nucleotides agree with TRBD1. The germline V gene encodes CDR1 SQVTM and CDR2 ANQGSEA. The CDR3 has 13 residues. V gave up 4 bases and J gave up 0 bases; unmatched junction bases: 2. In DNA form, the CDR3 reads TGCAGCGTTGCCGGGACAGTGAACACTGAAGCTTTCTTT. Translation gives CSVAGTVNTEAFF.

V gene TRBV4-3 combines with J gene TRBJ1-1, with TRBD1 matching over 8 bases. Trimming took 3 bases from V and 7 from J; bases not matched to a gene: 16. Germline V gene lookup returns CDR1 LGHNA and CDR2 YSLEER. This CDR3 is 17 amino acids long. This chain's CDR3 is CASSQLSSTGGKNEAFF. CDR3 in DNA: TGCGCCAGCAGCCAGTTAAGCTCTACAGGGGGTAAAAATGAAGCTTTCTTT.

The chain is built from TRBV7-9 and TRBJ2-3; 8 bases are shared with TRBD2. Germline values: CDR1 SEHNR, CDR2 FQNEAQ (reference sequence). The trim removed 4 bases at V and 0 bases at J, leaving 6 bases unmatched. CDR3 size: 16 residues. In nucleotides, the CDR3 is TGTGCCAGCAGCTCGTCGGCGGGGGGAAGCACAGATACGCAGTATTTT. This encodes CASSSSAGGSTDTQYF. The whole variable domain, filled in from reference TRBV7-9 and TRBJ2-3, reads DTGVSQNPRHKITKRGQNVTFRCDPISEHNRLYWYRQTLGQGPEFLTYFQNEAQLEKSRLLSDRFSAERPKGSFSTLEIQRTEQGDSAMYLCASSSSAGGSTDTQYFGPGTRLTVL.

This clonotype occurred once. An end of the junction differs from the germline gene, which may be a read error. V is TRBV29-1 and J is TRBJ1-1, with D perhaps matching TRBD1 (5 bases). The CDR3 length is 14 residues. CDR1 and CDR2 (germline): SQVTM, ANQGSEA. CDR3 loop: CSVGDRQINTEALF. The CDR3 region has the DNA TGCAGCGTTGGGGACCGACAGATTAACACTGAAGCTCTCTTT.

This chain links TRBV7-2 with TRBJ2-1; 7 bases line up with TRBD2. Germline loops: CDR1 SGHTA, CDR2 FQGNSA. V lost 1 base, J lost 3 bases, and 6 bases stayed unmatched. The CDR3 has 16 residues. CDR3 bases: TGTGCCAGCAGCTTAGTGGCTAGCGGTCGCTACAATGAGCAGTTCTTC. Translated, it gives CASSLVASGRYNEQFF.

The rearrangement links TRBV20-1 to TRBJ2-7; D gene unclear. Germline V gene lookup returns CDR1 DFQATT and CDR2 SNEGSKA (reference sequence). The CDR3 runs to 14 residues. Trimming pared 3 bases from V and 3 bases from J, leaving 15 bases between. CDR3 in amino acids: CSASLQDPNYEQYF. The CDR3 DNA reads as TGCAGTGCTAGTTTGCAGGATCCGAACTACGAGCAGTACTTC.